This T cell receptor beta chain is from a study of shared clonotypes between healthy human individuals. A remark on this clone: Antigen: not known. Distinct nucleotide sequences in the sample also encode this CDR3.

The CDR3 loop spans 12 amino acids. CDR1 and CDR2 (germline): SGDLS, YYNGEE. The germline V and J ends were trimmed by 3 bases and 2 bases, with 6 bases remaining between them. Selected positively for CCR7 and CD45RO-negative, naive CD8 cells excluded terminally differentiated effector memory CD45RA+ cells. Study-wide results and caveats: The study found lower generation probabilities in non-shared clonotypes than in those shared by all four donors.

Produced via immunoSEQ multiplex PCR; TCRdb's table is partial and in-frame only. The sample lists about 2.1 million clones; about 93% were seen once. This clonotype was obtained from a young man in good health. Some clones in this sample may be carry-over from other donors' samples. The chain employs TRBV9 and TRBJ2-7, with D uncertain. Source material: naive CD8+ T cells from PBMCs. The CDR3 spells CASSGRTYEQYF. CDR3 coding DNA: TGTGCCAGCAGCGGCAGGACCTACGAGCAGTACTTC.